This T cell receptor (beta chain) was identified in a study of glioma-infiltrating T cells. In the case of this clonotype: Germline and junction disagree at one end, which may indicate a read error.

The CDR3 is 22 residues long. The germline gives CDR1 LNHDA, CDR2 SQIVND (reference sequence). The iRepertoire nested amplicon-rescue multiplex PCR amplified TCR alpha and beta CDR3s from RNA. For one-step reverse transcription and amplification, roughly 95-400 ng of tissue mRNA or PBMC total RNA was used. A single record per CDR3 protein comes from TCRdb applying MiXCR to the multiplex PCR reads. The profile shows about 190,000 distinct CDR3 sequences, roughly 32% of them singletons. The receptor was derived from a human donor with low-grade glioma or glioblastoma, undergoing nonglioma brain surgery, or in good health (not recorded which). Material for sequencing was glioma tissue, nonneoplastic brain tissue, or PBMCs (not recorded which). The gene calls are TRBV19 and TRBJ1-5; unclear D gene. The CDR3: CASTNYFTPGARTVVSNKPQHF. In DNA, the CDR3 is TGTGCCAGTACTAACTACTTTACACCGGGAGCGCGGACGGTCGTTAGCAATAAGCCCCAGCATTTT.